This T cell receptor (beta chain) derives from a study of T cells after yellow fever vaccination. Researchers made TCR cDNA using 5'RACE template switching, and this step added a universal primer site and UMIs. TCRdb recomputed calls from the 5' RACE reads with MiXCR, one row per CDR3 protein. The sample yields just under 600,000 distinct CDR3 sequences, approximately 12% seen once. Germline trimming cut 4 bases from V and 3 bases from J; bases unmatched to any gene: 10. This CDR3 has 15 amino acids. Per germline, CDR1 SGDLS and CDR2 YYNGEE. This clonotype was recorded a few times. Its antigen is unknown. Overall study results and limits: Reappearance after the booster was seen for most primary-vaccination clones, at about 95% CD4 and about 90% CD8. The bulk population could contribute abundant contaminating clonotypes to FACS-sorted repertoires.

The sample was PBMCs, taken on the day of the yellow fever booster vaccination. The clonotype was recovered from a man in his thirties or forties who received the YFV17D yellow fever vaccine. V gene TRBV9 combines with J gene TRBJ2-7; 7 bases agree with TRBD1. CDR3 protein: CASSLTWTGDYEQYF. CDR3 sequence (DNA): TGTGCCAGCAGCTTAACGTGGACAGGCGACTACGAGCAGTACTTC. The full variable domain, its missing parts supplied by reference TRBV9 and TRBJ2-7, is DSGVTQTPKHLITATGQRVTLRCSPRSGDLSVYWYQQSLDQGLQFLIQYYNGEERAKGNILERFSAQQFPDLHSELNLSSLELGDSALYFCASSLTWTGDYEQYFGPGTRLTVT.